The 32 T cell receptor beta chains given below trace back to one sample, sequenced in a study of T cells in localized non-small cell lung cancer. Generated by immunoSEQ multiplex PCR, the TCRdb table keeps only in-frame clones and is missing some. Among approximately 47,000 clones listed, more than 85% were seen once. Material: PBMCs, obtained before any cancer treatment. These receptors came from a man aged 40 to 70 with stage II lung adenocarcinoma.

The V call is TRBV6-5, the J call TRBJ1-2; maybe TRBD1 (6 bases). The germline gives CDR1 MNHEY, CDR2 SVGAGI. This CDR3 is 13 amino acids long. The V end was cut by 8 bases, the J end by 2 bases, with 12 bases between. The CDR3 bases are TGTGCCAGCGCACAGGGTGCCAACTATGGCTACACCTTC. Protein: CASAQGANYGYTF.

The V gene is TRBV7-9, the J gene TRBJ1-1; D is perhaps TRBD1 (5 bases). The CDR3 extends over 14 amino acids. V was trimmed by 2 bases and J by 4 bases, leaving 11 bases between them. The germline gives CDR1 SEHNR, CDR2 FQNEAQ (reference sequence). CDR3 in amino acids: CASSLRAQGTEAFF. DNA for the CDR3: TGTGCCAGCAGCTTAAGGGCGCAGGGCACTGAAGCTTTCTTT.

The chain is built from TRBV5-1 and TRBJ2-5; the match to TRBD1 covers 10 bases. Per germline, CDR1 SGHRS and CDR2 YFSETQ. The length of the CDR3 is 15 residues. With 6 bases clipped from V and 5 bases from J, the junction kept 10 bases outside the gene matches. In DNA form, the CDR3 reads TGCGCCAGCAAGGCTTTGGGGACAGGGGTCGAGACCCAGTACTTC. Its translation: CASKALGTGVETQYF.

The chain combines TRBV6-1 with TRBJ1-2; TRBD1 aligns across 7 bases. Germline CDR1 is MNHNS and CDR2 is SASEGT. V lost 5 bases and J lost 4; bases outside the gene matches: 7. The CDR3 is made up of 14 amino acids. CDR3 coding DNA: TGTGCCAGCAGTCAAGACAGGGCCGGCTATGGCTACACCTTC. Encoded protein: CASSQDRAGYGYTF.

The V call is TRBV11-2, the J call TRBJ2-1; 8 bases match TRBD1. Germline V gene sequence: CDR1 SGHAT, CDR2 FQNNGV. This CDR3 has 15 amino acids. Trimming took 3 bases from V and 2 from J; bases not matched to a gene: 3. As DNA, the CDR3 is TGTGCCAGCAGCTTCTTACAGGGGGCCTACAATGAGCAGTTCTTC. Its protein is CASSFLQGAYNEQFF. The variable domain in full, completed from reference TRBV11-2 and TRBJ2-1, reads EAGVAQSPRYKIIEKRQSVAFWCNPISGHATLYWYQQILGQGPKLLIQFQNNGVVDDSQLPKDRFSAERLKGVDSTLKIQPAKLEDSAVYLCASSFLQGAYNEQFFGPGTRLTVL.

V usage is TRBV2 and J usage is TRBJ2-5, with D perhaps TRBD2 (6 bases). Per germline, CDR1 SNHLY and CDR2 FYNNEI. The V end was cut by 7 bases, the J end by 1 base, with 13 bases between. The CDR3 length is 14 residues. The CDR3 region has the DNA TGTGCCAGCACTCCCCTAGCGTTCCAAGAGACCCAGTACTTC. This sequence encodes CASTPLAFQETQYF.

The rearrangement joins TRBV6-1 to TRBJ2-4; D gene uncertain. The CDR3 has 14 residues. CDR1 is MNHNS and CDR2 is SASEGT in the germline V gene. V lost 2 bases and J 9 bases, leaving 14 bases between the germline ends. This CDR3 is CASSESPLTGIQYF. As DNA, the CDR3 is TGTGCCAGCAGTGAAAGCCCTTTGACGGGCATTCAGTACTTC.

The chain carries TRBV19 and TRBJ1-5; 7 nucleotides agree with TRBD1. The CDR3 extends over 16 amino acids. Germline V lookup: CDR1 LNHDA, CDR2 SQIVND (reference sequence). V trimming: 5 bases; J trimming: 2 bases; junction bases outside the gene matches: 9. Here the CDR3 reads CASSLRQGWGNQPQHF. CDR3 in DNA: TGTGCCAGTAGTCTACGACAGGGTTGGGGCAATCAGCCCCAGCATTTT.

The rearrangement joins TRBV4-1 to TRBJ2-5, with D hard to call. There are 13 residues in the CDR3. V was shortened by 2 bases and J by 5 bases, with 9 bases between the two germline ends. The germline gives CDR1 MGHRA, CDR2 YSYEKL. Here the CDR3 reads CASSQYDRETQYF. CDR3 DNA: TGCGCCAGCAGCCAATACGACCGGGAGACCCAGTACTTC.

The CDR3 protein is CASIPKGEQYGYTF. In DNA, the CDR3 is TGTGCCAGCATTCCTAAAGGGGAACAATATGGCTACACCTTC. The genes are TRBV6-1 and TRBJ1-2; D possibly corresponds to TRBD1 (5 bases). CDR1 is MNHNS and CDR2 is SASEGT in the germline V gene. The CDR3 is made up of 14 amino acids. V was pared by 7 bases and J by 5 bases, with 17 bases between.

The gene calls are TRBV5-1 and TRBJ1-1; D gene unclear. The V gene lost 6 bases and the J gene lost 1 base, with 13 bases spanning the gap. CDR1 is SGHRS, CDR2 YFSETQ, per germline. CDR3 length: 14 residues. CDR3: CASTGVRGNTEAFF. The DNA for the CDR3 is TGCGCCAGCACTGGAGTAAGAGGGAACACTGAAGCTTTCTTT.

In DNA, the CDR3 is TGCGCCAGCGGACAGGGCGACTATGGCTACACCTTC. Translating gives CASGQGDYGYTF. The chain links TRBV10-2 to TRBJ1-2; 8 nucleotides match TRBD1. The germline V gene encodes CDR1 WSHSY and CDR2 SAAADI. The CDR3 extends over 12 amino acids. Trimming cost V 8 bases and J 3 bases; bases outside gene matches: 2.

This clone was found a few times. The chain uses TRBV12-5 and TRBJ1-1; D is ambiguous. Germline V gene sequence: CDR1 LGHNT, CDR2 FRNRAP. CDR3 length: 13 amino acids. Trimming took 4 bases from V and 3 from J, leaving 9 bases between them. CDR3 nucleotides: TGTGCTAGTGGTTCCGACTCGGACACTGAAGCTTTCTTT. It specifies CASGSDSDTEAFF.

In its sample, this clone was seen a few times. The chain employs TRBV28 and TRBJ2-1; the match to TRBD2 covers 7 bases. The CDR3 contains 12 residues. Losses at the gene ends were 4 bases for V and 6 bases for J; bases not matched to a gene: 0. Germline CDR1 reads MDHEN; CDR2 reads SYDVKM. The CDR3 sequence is CASSWTSNEQFF. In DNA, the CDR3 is TGTGCCAGCAGTTGGACTAGCAATGAGCAGTTCTTC.

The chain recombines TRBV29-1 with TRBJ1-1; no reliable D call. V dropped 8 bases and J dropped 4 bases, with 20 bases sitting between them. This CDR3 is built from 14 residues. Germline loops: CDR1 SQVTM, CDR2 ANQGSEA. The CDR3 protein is CSSKPLGQSTEAFF. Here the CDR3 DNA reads TGCAGCTCGAAGCCCTTAGGGCAGAGCACTGAAGCTTTCTTT.

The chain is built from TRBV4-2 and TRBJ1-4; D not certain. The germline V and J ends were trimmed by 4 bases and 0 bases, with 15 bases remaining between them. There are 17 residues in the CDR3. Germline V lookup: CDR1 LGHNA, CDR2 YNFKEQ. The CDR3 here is CASSPGRRVATNEKLFF. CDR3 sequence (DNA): TGTGCCAGCAGCCCAGGTCGGAGGGTAGCAACTAATGAAAAACTGTTTTTT.

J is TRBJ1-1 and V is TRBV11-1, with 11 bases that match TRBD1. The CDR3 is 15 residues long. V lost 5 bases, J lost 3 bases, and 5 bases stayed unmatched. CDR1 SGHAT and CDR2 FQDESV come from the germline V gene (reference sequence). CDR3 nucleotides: TGTGCCAGCAGCGCCGGGACAGGGGGACACACTGAAGCTTTCTTT. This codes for CASSAGTGGHTEAFF.

CDR3 sequence reads: CAISESAGSYEQYF. The CDR3 DNA is TGTGCCATCAGTGAGTCAGCTGGCTCCTACGAGCAGTACTTC. V gene TRBV10-3 combines with J gene TRBJ2-7; no definite D call. The CDR3 runs 14 residues. V shed 0 bases and J shed 0 bases, with 6 bases lying between them. The germline V gene encodes CDR1 ENHRY and CDR2 SYGVKD.

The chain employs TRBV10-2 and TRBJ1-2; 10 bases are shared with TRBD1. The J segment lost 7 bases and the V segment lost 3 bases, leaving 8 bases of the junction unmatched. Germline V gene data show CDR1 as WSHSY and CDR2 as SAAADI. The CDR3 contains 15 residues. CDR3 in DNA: TGCGCCAGCAGTGACCCTGCCGGGACAGGGGTTGGCTACACCTTC. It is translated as CASSDPAGTGVGYTF.

In DNA form, the CDR3 reads TGTGCCAGTAGCGAGGGACAGGCGAACACTGAAGCTTTCTTT. It codes for CASSEGQANTEAFF. The gene calls are TRBV19 and TRBJ1-1; 8 bases match TRBD1. The germline V gene has CDR1 LNHDA and CDR2 SQIVND (reference sequence). Trimming removed 6 bases from V and 1 base from J; junction bases left unmatched: 4. The CDR3 extends over 14 amino acids.

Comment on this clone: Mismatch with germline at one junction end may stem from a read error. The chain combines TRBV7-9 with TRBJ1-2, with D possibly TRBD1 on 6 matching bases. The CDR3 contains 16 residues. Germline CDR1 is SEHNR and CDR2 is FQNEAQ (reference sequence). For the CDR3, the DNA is TGTGCCAGCAGTTTAGATGTGACAGGCCCTAACTATGGCTACACCTTC. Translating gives CASSLDVTGPNYGYTF. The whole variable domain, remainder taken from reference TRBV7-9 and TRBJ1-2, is DTGVSQNPRHKITKRGQNVTFRCDPISEHNRLYWYRQTLGQGPEFLTYFQNEAQLEKSRLLSDRFSAERPKGSFSTLEIQRTEQGDSAMYLCASSLDVTGPNYGYTFGSGTRLTVV.

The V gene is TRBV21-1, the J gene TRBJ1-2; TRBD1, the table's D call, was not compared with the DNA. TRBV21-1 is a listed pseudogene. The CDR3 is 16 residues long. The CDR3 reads CASSTCRGTANDGYTF. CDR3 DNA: TGTGCCAGCAGCACCTGCCGAGGGACAGCGAACGATGGCTACACCTTC.

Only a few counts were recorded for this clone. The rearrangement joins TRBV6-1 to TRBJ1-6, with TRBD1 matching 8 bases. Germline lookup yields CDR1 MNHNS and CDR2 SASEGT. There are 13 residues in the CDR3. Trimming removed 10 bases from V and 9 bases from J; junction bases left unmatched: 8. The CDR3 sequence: CATAGQVSSPLHF. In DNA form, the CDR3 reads TGTGCCACCGCGGGACAGGTATCTTCACCCCTCCACTTT.

The CDR3 loop is CASPSKPNTEAFF. The CDR3 DNA is TGTGCCAGTCCCTCGAAACCGAACACTGAAGCTTTCTTT. The chain links TRBV6-1 to TRBJ1-1; D is ambiguous. Trimming cost V 9 bases and J 1 base, with 12 bases left between them. This CDR3 region has 13 residues. Germline V gene sequence: CDR1 MNHNS, CDR2 SASEGT.

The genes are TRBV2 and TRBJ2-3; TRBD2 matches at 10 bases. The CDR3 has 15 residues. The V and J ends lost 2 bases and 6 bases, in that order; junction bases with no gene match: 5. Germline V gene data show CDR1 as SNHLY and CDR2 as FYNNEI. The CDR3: CASSELAGAFDTQYF. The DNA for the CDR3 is TGTGCCAGCAGTGAACTAGCGGGGGCCTTCGATACGCAGTATTTT.

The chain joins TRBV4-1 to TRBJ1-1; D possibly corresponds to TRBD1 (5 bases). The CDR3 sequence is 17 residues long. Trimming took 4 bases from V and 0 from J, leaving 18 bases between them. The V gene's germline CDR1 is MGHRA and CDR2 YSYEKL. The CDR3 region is CASSPGGTGSMNTEAFF. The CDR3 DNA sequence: TGCGCCAGCAGCCCGGGGGGGACGGGGAGTATGAACACTGAAGCTTTCTTT.

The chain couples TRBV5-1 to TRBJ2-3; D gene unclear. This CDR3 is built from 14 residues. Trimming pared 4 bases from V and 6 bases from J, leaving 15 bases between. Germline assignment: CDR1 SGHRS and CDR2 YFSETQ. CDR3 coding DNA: TGCGCCAGCAGCGAGACAATCCTGGGGGATACGCAGTATTTT. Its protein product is CASSETILGDTQYF.

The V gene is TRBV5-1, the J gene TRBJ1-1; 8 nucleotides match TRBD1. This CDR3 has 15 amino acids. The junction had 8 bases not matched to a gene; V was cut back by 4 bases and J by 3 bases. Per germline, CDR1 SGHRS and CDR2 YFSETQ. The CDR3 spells CASSKGQGGDTEAFF. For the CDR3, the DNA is TGCGCCAGCAGCAAAGGACAGGGAGGGGACACTGAAGCTTTCTTT.

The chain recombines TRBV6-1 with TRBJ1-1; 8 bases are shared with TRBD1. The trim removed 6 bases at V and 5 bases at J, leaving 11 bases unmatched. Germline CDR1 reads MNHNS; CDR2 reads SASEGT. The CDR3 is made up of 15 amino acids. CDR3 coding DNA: TGTGCCAGCAGGACAGGGGAGGGTTTTAGGACTGAAGCTTTCTTT. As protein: CASRTGEGFRTEAFF.

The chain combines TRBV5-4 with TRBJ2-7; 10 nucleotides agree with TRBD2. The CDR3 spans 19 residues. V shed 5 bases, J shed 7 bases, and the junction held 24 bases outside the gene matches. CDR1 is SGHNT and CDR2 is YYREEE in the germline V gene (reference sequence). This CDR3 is CASSSDGRLGIAGGGEQYF. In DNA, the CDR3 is TGTGCCAGCAGTTCGGACGGTCGCCTTGGGATAGCGGGGGGCGGAGAGCAGTACTTC.

The CDR3 reads CASSLRDRGSQPQHF. CDR3 DNA: TGTGCCAGCAGCCTCCGGGACAGGGGTTCACAGCCCCAGCATTTT. The gene calls are TRBV5-6 and TRBJ1-5, with 10 bases aligning to TRBD1. The V and J ends lost 4 bases and 7 bases, in that order; junction bases with no gene match: 8. Germline loops: CDR1 SGHDT, CDR2 YYEEEE. This CDR3 has 15 residues.

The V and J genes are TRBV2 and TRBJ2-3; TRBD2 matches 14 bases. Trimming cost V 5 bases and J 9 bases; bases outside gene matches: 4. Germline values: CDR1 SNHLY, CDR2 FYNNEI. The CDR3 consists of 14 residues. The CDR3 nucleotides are TGTGCCAGCAGTCCCGGGACTAGCGGGGGAACGCAGTATTTT. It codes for CASSPGTSGGTQYF.